The rows below give T cell receptor beta chains drawn from one sample of a study of breast tumors, draining lymph nodes, adjacent tissues. TCRdb independently ran MiXCR on the multiplex PCR reads; one entry per CDR3 protein. The sample has fewer than 250,000 distinct CDR3 sequences, roughly 32% seen once. Sequenced material: axillary lymph node tissue. The receptors here all came from a female donor with breast cancer. Some clones in this sample may be carry-over from other donors' samples. CDR3s include the opening cysteine and the closing phenylalanine or tryptophan. Each record gives: J gene, clone size, V gene, CDR3 length, D gene, CDR3 protein, CDR3 DNA. D genes are given only for firm matches. Rows may omit the clone size; those that give it use once, few, many or a size class.

TRBJ2-4,many,TRBV5-8,15,.,CASSLGTPAKNIQYF,TGTGCCAGCAGCTTGGGGACACCAGCCAAAAACATTCAGTACTTC
TRBJ2-1,many,TRBV7-6,14,TRBD1,CASSFRTGDNEQFF,TGTGCCAGCAGCTTTCGGACAGGGGACAATGAGCAGTTCTTC
TRBJ1-5,.,TRBV24-1,20,.,CATSDFETGTSGGYNQPQHF,TGTGCCACCAGTGATTTTGAAACCGGGACTAGCGGGGGCTACAATCAGCCCCAGCATTTT
TRBJ2-1,many,TRBV5-1,18,TRBD1,CASSLVGGQGWIYNEQFF,TGCGCCAGCAGCTTGGTAGGGGGACAGGGGTGGATCTACAATGAGCAGTTCTTC
TRBJ2-7,many,TRBV3-1,16,TRBD2,CASSHFSGGPPYEQYF,TGTGCCAGCAGCCATTTTTCGGGAGGGCCCCCCTACGAGCAGTACTTC
TRBJ2-1,many,TRBV10-3,14,.,CAISGRGENNEQFF,TGTGCCATCAGTGGTCGCGGGGAAAACAATGAGCAGTTCTTC
TRBJ2-3,many,TRBV27,18,.,CASSLSFFGTLGTDTQYF,TGTGCCAGCAGTTTATCGTTCTTCGGGACCCTAGGCACAGATACGCAGTATTTT
TRBJ2-3,.,TRBV28,14,.,CASSRDRLPDTQYF,TGTGCCAGCAGCCGAGACAGGTTACCGGATACGCAGTATTTT
TRBJ1-1,few,TRBV11-3,16,.,CASSPRQLRGNTEAFF,TGTGCCAGCAGCCCTCGACAACTAAGGGGGAACACTGAAGCTTTCTTT
TRBJ2-6,few,TRBV6-6,19,.,CASSRRLRQAASGANVLTF,TGTGCCAGCAGTCGACGTCTCCGACAGGCCGCCTCTGGGGCCAACGTCCTGACTTTC
TRBJ1-4,few,TRBV12-3/TRBV12-4,15,TRBD1,CASSAGTGINEKLFF,TGTGCCAGCAGTGCCGGGACAGGCATTAATGAAAAACTGTTTTTT
TRBJ1-5,many,TRBV7-2,18,.,CASSLGGRGGIGNQPQHF,TGTGCCAGCAGCTTAGGAGGCAGGGGCGGAATCGGCAATCAGCCCCAGCATTTT
TRBJ1-1,.,TRBV5-1,14,.,CASSLDSLNTEAFF,TGCGCCAGCAGCTTGGACAGCTTGAACACTGAAGCTTTCTTT
TRBJ2-5,.,TRBV2,14,.,CASCPGTAGETQYF,TGTGCCAGCTGCCCCGGGACAGCGGGAGAGACCCAGTACTTC
TRBJ2-5,.,TRBV11-3,14,.,CASSLTGVGETQYF,TGTGCCAGCAGCTTGACGGGGGTCGGGGAGACCCAGTACTTC
TRBJ2-5,many,TRBV6-6,15,TRBD1,CASSHSTGGAETQYF,TGTGCCAGCAGTCACTCGACAGGGGGCGCAGAGACCCAGTACTTC
TRBJ1-2,.,TRBV29-1,12,TRBD1,CSTYRDRESYTF,TGCAGCACGTACCGGGACAGGGAATCTTACACCTTC
TRBJ1-3,.,TRBV5-6,16,.,CAGSFGRAHSGNTIYF,TGTGCCGGCAGCTTCGGAAGGGCTCACTCTGGAAACACCATATATTTT
TRBJ2-5,many,TRBV19,14,.,CASSIRGEGETQYF,TGTGCCAGTAGTATAAGGGGGGAGGGTGAGACCCAGTACTTC
TRBJ2-2,many,TRBV5-6,16,.,CASSFTPGMSTGELFF,TGTGCCAGCAGCTTTACTCCAGGGATGAGCACCGGGGAGCTGTTTTTT
TRBJ1-3,many,TRBV28,13,.,CASQQTATDTIYF,TGTGCCAGCCAACAAACAGCCACGGACACCATATATTTT
TRBJ2-7,.,TRBV2,14,TRBD1,CASNRQGEANEQYF,TGTGCCAGCAACAGACAGGGGGAAGCCAACGAGCAGTACTTC
TRBJ1-6,once,TRBV10-3,17,.,CAISSSLGGGYRSPLHF,TGTGCCATCAGTTCGTCGCTGGGTGGGGGGTACCGTTCACCCCTCCACTTT
TRBJ2-5,.,TRBV7-2,18,TRBD2,CASSLAPGSRGSWETQYF,TGTGCCAGCAGCTTAGCCCCCGGGAGTCGCGGGAGCTGGGAGACCCAGTACTTC
TRBJ1-2,.,TRBV12-3/TRBV12-4,13,.,CASSFGGGYGYTF,TGTGCCAGCAGTTTCGGGGGGGGATATGGCTACACCTTC
TRBJ1-2,.,TRBV2,14,.,CASSRTSDPYGYTF,TGTGCCAGCAGTAGGACTAGCGATCCCTATGGCTACACCTTC
TRBJ2-1,many,TRBV9,17,.,CASSAPRDTGRYNEQFF,TGTGCCAGCAGCGCCCCCCGGGACACCGGACGATACAATGAGCAGTTCTTC
TRBJ2-5,many,TRBV20-1,11,.,CSAPTGETQYF,TGCAGTGCTCCGACAGGCGAGACCCAGTACTTC
TRBJ1-2,many,TRBV7-9,14,.,CASSFPGAYYGYTF,TGTGCCAGCAGCTTCCCGGGAGCTTACTATGGCTACACCTTC
TRBJ1-3,many,TRBV19,15,TRBD1,CASSIGQGFRNTIYF,TGTGCCAGTAGTATTGGACAGGGATTCCGAAACACCATATATTTT
TRBJ1-4,.,TRBV2,19,TRBD1,CASSSEGGMTGQGHEKLFF,TGTGCCAGCAGTTCAGAGGGGGGGATGACGGGACAGGGGCATGAAAAACTGTTTTTT
TRBJ2-7,few,TRBV6-1,13,.,CASSEAGAREQYF,TGTGCCAGCAGTGAGGCGGGGGCTCGGGAGCAGTACTTC
TRBJ2-4,many,TRBV7-8,14,.,CASSLQGSKNIQYF,TGTGCCAGCAGCTTACAGGGCAGCAAAAACATTCAGTACTTC
TRBJ2-2,many,TRBV24-1,14,TRBD2,CATSRGANTGELFF,TGTGCCACCTCCCGGGGGGCGAACACCGGGGAGCTGTTTTTT
TRBJ2-7,.,TRBV7-8,15,TRBD1,CASSSDRVPSYEQYF,TGTGCCAGCAGCTCGGACAGGGTCCCTTCCTACGAGCAGTACTTC
TRBJ2-3,many,TRBV12-3/TRBV12-4,17,.,CASSLVGGPRGRDTQYF,TGTGCCAGCAGTTTAGTGGGCGGCCCTCGGGGGCGGGATACGCAGTATTTT
TRBJ2-3,many,TRBV7-2,14,.,CASSLGGPPDTQYF,TGTGCCAGCAGCTTAGGGGGCCCCCCCGATACGCAGTATTTT
TRBJ2-1,.,TRBV7-2,17,TRBD2,CASSFPIAGGRYKEQFF,TGTGCCAGCAGCTTTCCAATAGCGGGAGGGAGGTACAAAGAGCAGTTCTTC
TRBJ2-1,.,TRBV7-3,14,.,CASSLQRAYNEQFF,TGTGCCAGCAGCTTACAAAGGGCCTACAATGAGCAGTTCTTC
TRBJ1-1,.,TRBV11-2,13,.,CASSQRLNTEAFF,TGTGCCAGCAGCCAGCGGCTGAACACTGAAGCTTTCTTT
TRBJ2-1,.,TRBV6-5,17,TRBD2,CASSYPDDSGRAHEQFF,TGTGCCAGCAGTTACCCAGATGATAGCGGGAGGGCCCATGAGCAGTTCTTC
TRBJ1-3,once,TRBV5-1,15,.,CASSLAGGAKNTIYF,TGCGCCAGCAGCTTGGCTGGGGGAGCCAAAAACACCATATATTTT
TRBJ2-7,many,TRBV20-1,14,TRBD2,CSASGGGPIYEQYF,TGCAGTGCTAGTGGGGGGGGACCCATATACGAGCAGTACTTC
TRBJ2-7,many,TRBV2,12,TRBD1,CASTETGQGKYF,TGTGCCAGCACCGAAACGGGACAGGGGAAGTACTTC
TRBJ1-5,many,TRBV6-1,12,.,CAGGASNQPQHF,TGTGCCGGCGGGGCGAGCAATCAGCCCCAGCATTTT
TRBJ2-7,many,TRBV6-5,17,TRBD2,CASSRGLAGVGASEQYF,TGTGCCAGCAGCCGAGGACTAGCGGGAGTTGGGGCCTCCGAGCAGTACTTC
TRBJ1-4,few,TRBV27,15,.,CASRSAGRTNEKLFF,TGTGCCAGCCGCTCCGCGGGGAGAACTAATGAAAAACTGTTTTTT
TRBJ2-7,many,TRBV6-1,10,.,CASHNMRQYF,TGTGCCTCCCATAACATGCGGCAGTACTTC
TRBJ2-7,many,TRBV6-1,13,.,CASSKQGRREQYF,TGTGCCAGCAGTAAACAGGGGAGGCGCGAGCAGTACTTC
TRBJ2-2,.,TRBV2,15,.,CASSRRATDAGELFF,TGTGCCAGCAGCCGTCGCGCGACGGACGCCGGGGAGCTGTTTTTT
TRBJ1-5,many,TRBV7-9,10,.,CASWNQPQHF,TGTGCCAGCTGGAATCAGCCCCAGCATTTT
TRBJ2-7,many,TRBV6-1,15,.,CASSPPRLSSYEQYF,TGTGCCAGCAGCCCCCCGCGTCTCAGCTCCTACGAGCAGTACTTC
TRBJ2-1,.,TRBV27,20,.,CASSLLGPGATGVSYNEQFF,TGTGCCAGCAGTTTATTAGGTCCAGGGGCAACGGGAGTATCTTACAATGAGCAGTTCTTC
TRBJ2-7,many,TRBV9,14,.,CASSVAPEPYEQYF,TGTGCCAGCAGCGTAGCTCCAGAGCCCTACGAGCAGTACTTC